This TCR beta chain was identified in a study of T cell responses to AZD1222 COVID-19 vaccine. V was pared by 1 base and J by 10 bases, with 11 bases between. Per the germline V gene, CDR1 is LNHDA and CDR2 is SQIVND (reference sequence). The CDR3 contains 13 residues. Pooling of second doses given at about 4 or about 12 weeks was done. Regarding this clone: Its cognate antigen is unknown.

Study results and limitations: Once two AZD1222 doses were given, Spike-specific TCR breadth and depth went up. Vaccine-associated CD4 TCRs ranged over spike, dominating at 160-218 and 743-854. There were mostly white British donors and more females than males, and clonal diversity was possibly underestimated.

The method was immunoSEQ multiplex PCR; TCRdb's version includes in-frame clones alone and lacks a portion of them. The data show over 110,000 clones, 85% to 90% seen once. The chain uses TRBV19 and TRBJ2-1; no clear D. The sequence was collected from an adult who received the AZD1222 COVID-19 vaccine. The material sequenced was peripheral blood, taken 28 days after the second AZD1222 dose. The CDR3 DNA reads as TGTGCCAGTAGTATAGTGATACGTACCGAGCAGTTCTTC. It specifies CASSIVIRTEQFF. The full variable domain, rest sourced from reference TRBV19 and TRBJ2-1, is DGGITQSPKYLFRKEGQNVTLSCEQNLNHDAMYWYRQDPGQGLRLIYYSQIVNDFQKGDIAEGYSVSREKKESFPLTVTSAQKNPTAFYLCASSIVIRTEQFFGPGTRLTVL.